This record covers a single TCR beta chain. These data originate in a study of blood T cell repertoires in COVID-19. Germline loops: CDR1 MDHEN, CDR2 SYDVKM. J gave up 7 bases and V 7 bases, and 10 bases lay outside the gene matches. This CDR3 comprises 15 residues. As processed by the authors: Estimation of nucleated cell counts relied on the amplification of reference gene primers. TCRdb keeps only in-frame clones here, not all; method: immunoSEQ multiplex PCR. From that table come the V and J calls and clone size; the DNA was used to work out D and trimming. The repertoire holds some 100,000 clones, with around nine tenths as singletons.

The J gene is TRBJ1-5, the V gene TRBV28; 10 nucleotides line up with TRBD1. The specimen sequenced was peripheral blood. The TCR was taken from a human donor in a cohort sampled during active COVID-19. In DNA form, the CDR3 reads TGTGCCAGCATGGCCGACAGGGGGCCCCGCCAGCCCCAGCATTTT. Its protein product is CASMADRGPRQPQHF.